This is a list of T cell receptor beta chains from one sample in a study of shared clonotypes between healthy human individuals. Here immunoSEQ multiplex PCR was the method, and the copy in TCRdb shows in-frame clones only, minus some. Of more than 1.2 million clones listed, approximately 98.5% are singletons. The sample was naive CD4+ T cells sorted from blood. These receptors originate from a man aged 25 to 40 in good health. CDR3s include the opening cysteine and the closing phenylalanine or tryptophan. Fields, in order: clone size, J gene, D gene, V gene, CDR3 DNA, CDR3 protein. D genes are given only for firm matches. Where a row states a size, it is once, few, many or the class of an expanded clone; other rows omit it.

.,TRBJ2-1,.,TRBV7-3,TGTGCCAGCAGCCCATACGGCAGCCCTGGGCTGTCGAAGGGCTCCTACAATGAGCAGTTCTTC,CASSPYGSPGLSKGSYNEQFF
.,TRBJ2-5,TRBD2,TRBV4-3,TGCGCCAGCAGCCGGCCACTAGCGGAGCGACAAGAGACCCAGTACTTC,CASSRPLAERQETQYF
.,TRBJ1-5,TRBD1,TRBV19,TGTGCCAGTAGTACCGGGACAGGGTCCTTAAAGCAGCATTTT,CASSTGTGSLKQHF
.,TRBJ2-7,.,TRBV18,TGTGCCAGCTCAGAGGGCAGGGTTGCCTACGAGCAGTACTTC,CASSEGRVAYEQYF
.,TRBJ2-1,.,TRBV5-1,TGCGCCAGCAGCTTAAAAGCGGGAGGACAGGGTGAGCAGTTCTTC,CASSLKAGGQGEQFF
.,TRBJ1-5,.,TRBV19,TGTGCCAGTAGTGAGAGCGGGGTAGGGCAGCCCCAGCATTTT,CASSESGVGQPQHF
.,TRBJ1-1,TRBD1,TRBV7-3,TGTGCCAGCAGCCGCGACAGGGCGGACACTGAAGCTTTCTTT,CASSRDRADTEAFF
once,TRBJ1-1,.,TRBV5-5,TGTGCCAGCAGCTCGGTCCCAGGGAAGAACACTGAAGCTTTCTTT,CASSSVPGKNTEAFF
.,TRBJ1-5,.,TRBV5-1,TGCGCCAGCAGCTTGACAGGGCCCAATCAGCCCCAGCATTTT,CASSLTGPNQPQHF
.,TRBJ2-7,.,TRBV5-1,TGCGCCAGCAGCTCACCCTCGGGGGGCTCCGAGCAGTACTTC,CASSSPSGGSEQYF
.,TRBJ1-3,.,TRBV6-5,TGTGCCAGCAGTCAAGCTTATCAAGGAAACACCATATATTTT,CASSQAYQGNTIYF
once,TRBJ1-1,TRBD1,TRBV5-1,TGCGCCAGCAGCTTGGAGTTAAGGGGGCTGAACACTGAAGCTTTCTTT,CASSLELRGLNTEAFF
.,TRBJ2-1,.,TRBV18,TGTGCCAGCTCCCCCAGCGCGAGCTCCTACAATGAGCAGTTCTTC,CASSPSASSYNEQFF
.,TRBJ1-4,.,TRBV28,TGTGCCAGCCAGTCCCGGGACACTGAAAAACTGTTTTTT,CASQSRDTEKLFF
once,TRBJ2-2,TRBD2,TRBV7-2,TGTGCCAGCAGCTTAGGGGGACTAGCGGGAGGGCCCACCGGGGAGCTGTTTTTT,CASSLGGLAGGPTGELFF
.,TRBJ2-7,.,TRBV7-9,TGTGCCAGCAGCTTCGTTAGTAGCGGATACTCCTACGAGCAGTACTTC,CASSFVSSGYSYEQYF
.,TRBJ2-2,.,TRBV5-1,TGCGCCAGCAGTGAGAACACCGGGGAGCTGTTTTTT,CASSENTGELFF
.,TRBJ2-5,.,TRBV5-6,TGTGCCAGCAGCTTGGCCGGGGCAGGGAGAGAGACCCAGTACTTC,CASSLAGAGRETQYF
.,TRBJ2-1,.,TRBV18,TGTGCCAGCGCAATATTAGCGGACTCCTACAATGAGCAGTTCTTC,CASAILADSYNEQFF
.,TRBJ2-1,.,TRBV5-8,TGTGCCAGCAGCGCCGGGACTTACTACAATGAGCAGTTCTTC,CASSAGTYYNEQFF
.,TRBJ2-7,.,TRBV7-2,TGTGCCAGCAGCTTCCCCCGGGCCCCGGGCGACGAGCAGTACTTC,CASSFPRAPGDEQYF
.,TRBJ1-5,.,TRBV6-1,TGTGCCAGCAGTCCGGCAGGGACTAATCAGCCCCAGCATTTT,CASSPAGTNQPQHF
once,TRBJ1-1,.,TRBV27,TGTGCCAGCAGTTTACCTAGGACTGAAGCTTTCTTT,CASSLPRTEAFF
.,TRBJ1-5,TRBD1,TRBV7-8,TGTGCCAGCAGCCGAATTAAAACAGGGGTCACAAATCAGCCCCAGCATTTT,CASSRIKTGVTNQPQHF
.,TRBJ2-1,.,TRBV28,TGTGCCAGCAGGAAGGAGATATCCTACAATGAGCAGTTCTTC,CASRKEISYNEQFF
.,TRBJ2-5,TRBD1,TRBV18,TGTGCCAGCTCACCGCTGGACAGGGATCAAGAGACCCAGTACTTC,CASSPLDRDQETQYF
.,TRBJ2-7,.,TRBV7-8,TGTGCCAGCAGCCCCCGAGGCTTAAGCTCCTACGAGCAGTACTTC,CASSPRGLSSYEQYF
.,TRBJ2-5,TRBD2,TRBV7-7,TGTGCCAGCAGCTTAGCGCAAGGACTAGCGGGAGGGCAGGAGACCCAGTACTTC,CASSLAQGLAGGQETQYF
.,TRBJ2-1,.,TRBV30,TGTGCCTGGAGTGGTGAAGGGAAGACCTACAATGAGCAGTTCTTC,CAWSGEGKTYNEQFF
.,TRBJ2-7,.,TRBV29-1,TGCAGCGTTGGGGTTAGCGGAACCTACGAGCAGTACTTC,CSVGVSGTYEQYF
.,TRBJ2-5,.,TRBV7-6,TGTGCCAGCAGCTTAGGTTCCAGCGTACCGCAAGAGACCCAGTACTTC,CASSLGSSVPQETQYF
once,TRBJ2-7,TRBD2,TRBV5-4,TGTGCCAGCAGCCCAGCGGGAGGCTACGAGCAGTACTTC,CASSPAGGYEQYF
.,TRBJ2-7,.,TRBV11-3,TGTGCCAGCAGCTCTAACTACGAGCAGTACTTC,CASSSNYEQYF
once,TRBJ2-2,.,TRBV30,TGTGCCTGGAAACCGGGACACCGGCGCGACACCGGGGAGCTGTTTTTT,CAWKPGHRRDTGELFF
.,TRBJ1-1,.,TRBV28,TGTGCCAGCAGCCCTCAAGGAGCTATGAACACTGAAGCTTTCTTT,CASSPQGAMNTEAFF
.,TRBJ1-1,.,TRBV10-3,TGTGCCATCAGGACGGACCTGGACACTGAAGCTTTCTTT,CAIRTDLDTEAFF
.,TRBJ2-7,.,TRBV28,TGTGCCAGCAGGCCCTACAAGGAATACGAGCAGTACTTC,CASRPYKEYEQYF
few,TRBJ2-1,TRBD2,TRBV9,TGTGCCAGCAGCGTGACTAGCGGGAGCAATGAGCAGTTCTTC,CASSVTSGSNEQFF